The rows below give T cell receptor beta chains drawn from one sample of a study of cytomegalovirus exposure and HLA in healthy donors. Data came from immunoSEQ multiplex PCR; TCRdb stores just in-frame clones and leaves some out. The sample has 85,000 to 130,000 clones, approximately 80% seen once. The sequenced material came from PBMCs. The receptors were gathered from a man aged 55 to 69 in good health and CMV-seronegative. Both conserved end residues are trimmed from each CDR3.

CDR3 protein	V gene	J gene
ACNRVLTSTDTQY	TRBV30	TRBJ2-3
ASSYSAGTGSEKLF	TRBV6-5	TRBJ1-4
ASSKWAGSSGNTIY	TRBV5-1	TRBJ1-3
ASREDTGETGELF	TRBV25-1	TRBJ2-2
ASRADMYNSPLH	TRBV6-4	TRBJ1-6
ASSVDDRGPLRTEAF	TRBV9	TRBJ1-1
ASSLEGLGEESYEQY	TRBV13	TRBJ2-7
AWNQGTDTQY	TRBV30	TRBJ2-3
ASLLGTGYGYT	TRBV5-6	TRBJ1-2
ASSPGTGVVNTEAF	TRBV7-9	TRBJ1-1
AWSVRSGRGLAGGPVRY	TRBV30	TRBJ2-7
ASSPTGQWRVDGYT	TRBV19	TRBJ1-2
ASIPQAGSGTDTQY	TRBV7-2	TRBJ2-3
ASSLLAQLAKNIQY	TRBV5-6	TRBJ2-4
ASSPRGLADTQY	TRBV4-3	TRBJ2-3
ASSLQQGAHGYT	TRBV7-9	TRBJ1-2
ASSLDRVNTEAF	TRBV2	TRBJ1-1
ASSSGGANSGNTIY	TRBV5-4	TRBJ1-3
ASSSGGLGNEKLF	TRBV11-2	TRBJ1-4
ASSLSSRGRDGYT	TRBV7-2	TRBJ1-2
ASSSGNNSPLH	TRBV6-6	TRBJ1-6
ASSLSGTPVGAYGYT	TRBV28	TRBJ1-2
ASSLSLSGGPQGELF	TRBV7-2	TRBJ2-2
ASARTSGGPDTQY	TRBV6-6	TRBJ2-3
ASSQAQGGETQY	TRBV14	TRBJ2-5
ASSLGGGAPDTQY	TRBV11-3	TRBJ2-3
TSSQAPRDREIIGYEQY	TRBV1	TRBJ2-7
ASQWTVYQETQY	TRBV2	TRBJ2-5
ASSLGRDRASLKAF	TRBV7-9	TRBJ1-1
ASSEWTGAEAF	TRBV25-1	TRBJ1-1
ASSQGATDTQY	TRBV7-2	TRBJ2-3
ASSVSSLRTDTQY	TRBV9	TRBJ2-3
ASSPNPKGREEGTQY	TRBV4-3	TRBJ2-3
ASSFIPRGGRADTQY	TRBV7-2	TRBJ2-3
ASSSGTGSYNEQF	TRBV28	TRBJ2-1
ASSWGQNQETQY	TRBV7-2	TRBJ2-5
ASSQTRDRGLTEAF	TRBV7-6	TRBJ1-1
ASSAQQGDNEKLF	TRBV7-6	TRBJ1-4
ASRPRGQGMEPQH	TRBV28	TRBJ1-5
ATASGPSYEQY	TRBV30	TRBJ2-7
ASRYLGTAHQETQY	TRBV7-2	TRBJ2-5
ASSPEAGGRNEQF	TRBV19	TRBJ2-1
ASSRRGDYTGELF	TRBV6-6	TRBJ2-2
ASSSPDRASYEQY	TRBV7-2	TRBJ2-7
ASTPDRVSGNTIY	TRBV6-6	TRBJ1-3
ASSRSSGQGAFLALH	TRBV7-2	TRBJ1-6
ASSQGGGLTDTQY	TRBV4-3	TRBJ2-3
ASSLGERDQPQH	TRBV28	TRBJ1-5
ASSIETGRDQPQH	TRBV19	TRBJ1-5
ASSIGLSSGNTIY	TRBV19	TRBJ1-3
ASRGAGGQNSPLH	TRBV2	TRBJ1-6
ASSFLSGGAQNEQF	TRBV7-2	TRBJ2-1
ASSSQQGAGAEAF	TRBV7-9	TRBJ1-1